Presented here are 18 T cell receptor beta chains from one specimen sequenced in a study of shared clonotypes between healthy human individuals. Libraries were prepared by immunoSEQ multiplex PCR; TCRdb keeps only in-frame clonotypes and omits some of them. The table records around 2.5 million clones, roughly 93% of them present only once. The source material was naive CD4+ T cells from PBMCs. Subset defined: CD45RA+ positively selected. These receptors originate from a man aged 18 to 30 in good health. Some clones in this sample may be carry-over from other donors' samples.

The chain uses TRBV29-1 and TRBJ2-1; D gene uncertain. Trimming cost V 4 bases and J 8 bases, with 9 bases left between them. Germline CDR1 and CDR2: SQVTM and ANQGSEA. The CDR3 loop spans 11 amino acids. The CDR3: CSVAVRDEQFF. DNA of the CDR3: TGCAGCGTTGCTGTCCGCGATGAGCAGTTCTTC.

This CDR3 reads CASSRWDRGTDTQYF. For the CDR3, the DNA is TGTGCCAGCAGCCGATGGGACAGGGGAACAGATACGCAGTATTTT. The rearrangement joins TRBV6-6 to TRBJ2-3; 10 bases align to TRBD1. CDR3 length equals 15 residues. Germline V lookup: CDR1 MNHNY, CDR2 SVGAGI (reference sequence). The ends lost 6 bases at V and 3 bases at J; junction bases unmatched: 6.

As for this clone: This CDR3 is also generated by other DNA sequences in the sample. The CDR3 DNA is TGTGCCAGCAGCGGACGTGGCTACGAGCAGTACTTC. The encoded protein is CASSGRGYEQYF. The rearrangement links TRBV6-5 to TRBJ2-7; D gene ambiguous. V lost 6 bases to trimming and J lost 3 bases, with 9 bases between them. Germline values: CDR1 MNHEY, CDR2 SVGAGI. The CDR3 runs to 12 residues.

The chain employs TRBV27 and TRBJ2-3; D is possibly TRBD1 or TRBD2 (5 bases each). The germline V gene encodes CDR1 MNHEY and CDR2 SMNVEV (reference sequence). Trimming pared 5 bases from V and 3 bases from J, leaving 24 bases between. CDR3 length equals 18 residues. CDR3 sequence (DNA): TGTGCCAGCAGTCACCCCATCCCCGGGACCGGCCGGACAGATACGCAGTATTTT. Translating it yields CASSHPIPGTGRTDTQYF.

The rearrangement links TRBV5-1 to TRBJ2-7; a possible D gene is TRBD1 (7 bases). V was cut by 6 bases and J by 0 bases, with 19 bases left in between. Germline assignment: CDR1 SGHRS and CDR2 YFSETQ. CDR3 length: 16 amino acids. DNA for the CDR3: TGCGCCAGCACCATGGGCGGGACAGTTAGCTCCTACGAGCAGTACTTC. It codes for CASTMGGTVSSYEQYF. The full variable domain, in which reference TRBV5-1 and TRBJ2-7 provide the parts outside the CDR3, is KAGVTQTPRYLIKTRGQQVTLSCSPISGHRSVSWYQQTPGQGLQFLFEYFSETQRNKGNFPGRFSGRQFSNSRSEMNVSTLELGDSALYLCASTMGGTVSSYEQYFGPGTRLTVT.

This clone has only a few counts. V and J are TRBV4-3 and TRBJ1-2, with a weak D call TRBD1 (6 bases). Trimming pared 3 bases from V and 5 bases from J, leaving 10 bases between. Germline CDR1 reads LGHNA; CDR2 reads YSLEER. The CDR3 extends over 13 amino acids. The CDR3 reads CASSQDRVYGYTF. The CDR3 nucleotides read TGCGCCAGCAGCCAGGACAGAGTATATGGCTACACCTTC.

This clone was seen more than once but under ten times. The chain carries TRBV30 and TRBJ1-5; D not certain. Trimming removed 1 base at V and 3 bases at J, with 7 bases between. Germline V lookup: CDR1 GTSNPN, CDR2 SVGIG (reference sequence). The CDR3 totals 13 residues. CDR3 residues: CAWSEAPNQPQHF. The CDR3 nucleotides read TGTGCCTGGAGTGAAGCTCCCAATCAGCCCCAGCATTTT.

In its sample, this clone was seen a few times. V and J are TRBV15 and TRBJ2-5; 7 nucleotides agree with TRBD1. This CDR3 is built from 13 residues. After removal of 11 bases from V and 5 bases from J, the junction contained 11 bases not matched to a gene. The germline CDR1 and CDR2 sequences are LNHNV and YYDKDF (reference sequence). CDR3 in amino acids: CAASRGTRETQYF. CDR3 sequence (DNA): TGTGCCGCATCCAGGGGGACGCGCGAGACCCAGTACTTC.

V usage is TRBV29-1 and J usage is TRBJ2-7; D not resolved. Deletions cut 4 bases from V and 2 bases from J, with 21 bases between. The germline V gene has CDR1 SQVTM and CDR2 ANQGSEA. The CDR3 spans 16 residues. This CDR3 reads CSVAPFISTETYEQYF. Here the CDR3 DNA reads TGCAGCGTTGCCCCGTTTATCTCGACTGAGACCTACGAGCAGTACTTC.

Note on this clone: The sample has other DNA sequences that encode this CDR3 too. This chain joins TRBV7-3 and TRBJ1-3; D gene ambiguous. Trimming removed 6 bases from V and 3 bases from J, with 6 bases in between. This CDR3 has 12 residues. Germline CDR1 and CDR2: SGHTA and FQGTGA. Here the CDR3 DNA reads TGTGCCAGCAGTCCAGATGGAAACACCATATATTTT. It is translated as CASSPDGNTIYF.

CDR3 amino acids: CASSLTGSGEGNQPQHF. The CDR3 region has the DNA TGTGCCAGCAGCTTGACCGGGTCGGGTGAAGGCAATCAGCCCCAGCATTTT. The rearrangement links TRBV5-4 to TRBJ1-5, with D unresolved. V lost 1 base and J 2 bases, leaving 16 bases between the germline ends. CDR1 is SGHNT and CDR2 is YYREEE in the germline V gene (reference sequence). CDR3 size: 17 residues.

This chain links TRBV28 with TRBJ2-7, with TRBD1 matching 9 bases. Germline V gene data show CDR1 as MDHEN and CDR2 as SYDVKM. The CDR3 covers 15 residues. Trimming at V came to 6 bases and at J to 3 bases, leaving 9 bases not matched to a gene. DNA of the CDR3: TGTGCCAGCAGCCCCGGGACAGGGTCCTTCTACGAGCAGTACTTC. Translated, it gives CASSPGTGSFYEQYF. The entire variable domain, with the rest obtained from reference TRBV28 and TRBJ2-7, is as follows: DVKVTQSSRYLVKRTGEKVFLECVQDMDHENMFWYRQDPGLGLRLIYFSYDVKMKEKGDIPEGYSVSREKKERFSLILESASTNQTSMYLCASSPGTGSFYEQYFGPGTRLTVT.

The chain has TRBV9 and TRBJ2-2, with D perhaps being TRBD1 or TRBD2 (5 bases each). Trimming took off 2 bases at V and 5 bases at J, with 19 bases between the two ends. This CDR3 has 17 amino acids. Germline V gene sequence: CDR1 SGDLS, CDR2 YYNGEE. The CDR3 reads CASSVGLGPGGTGELFF. In DNA, the CDR3 is TGTGCCAGCAGCGTCGGCTTGGGCCCTGGGGGAACCGGGGAGCTGTTTTTT.

This chain links TRBV4-1 with TRBJ2-1; 7 bases are shared with TRBD2. V dropped 1 base and J dropped 6; count of bases not matched to a gene: 6. Germline CDR1 and CDR2: MGHRA and YSYEKL. The CDR3 has 15 residues. As DNA, the CDR3 is TGCGCCAGCAGCCAAGCCCTACTAGCGATCAATGAGCAGTTCTTC. Amino acid sequence: CASSQALLAINEQFF.

The chain recombines TRBV9 with TRBJ2-3, with a tentative D call TRBD2 (6 bases). The V gene lost 0 bases and the J gene lost 4 bases, with 12 bases spanning the gap. From germline, CDR1 is SGDLS and CDR2 YYNGEE. The CDR3 runs to 15 residues. The CDR3 DNA is TGTGCCAGCAGCGTAGCACCGGGAGAGGCAGATACGCAGTATTTT. As protein: CASSVAPGEADTQYF.

CDR3 DNA sequence: TGTGCCTGGAGTCCCCTTAGCACAGATACGCAGTATTTT. This sequence encodes CAWSPLSTDTQYF. The chain combines TRBV30 with TRBJ2-3; D not certain. The length of the CDR3 is 13 residues. V shed 2 bases and J shed 0 bases, with 6 bases lying between them. Germline V gene lookup returns CDR1 GTSNPN and CDR2 SVGIG (reference sequence). Filled out from reference TRBV30 and TRBJ2-3, the complete variable domain reads SQTIHQWPATLVQPVGSPLSLECTVEGTSNPNLYWYRQAAGRGLQLLFYSVGIGQISSEVPQNLSASRPQDRQFILSSKKLLLSDSGFYLCAWSPLSTDTQYFGPGTRLTVL.

This CDR3 reads CAISRPSQESTDTQYF. The CDR3 DNA follows: TGTGCCATCAGTCGACCCTCACAGGAAAGCACAGATACGCAGTATTTT. The rearrangement links TRBV10-3 to TRBJ2-3, with a weak D call TRBD1 (5 bases). The CDR3 sequence is 16 residues long. The ends were cut back, 5 bases at V and 0 bases at J, with 15 bases in the middle. Germline lookup yields CDR1 ENHRY and CDR2 SYGVKD.

The chain carries TRBV7-9 and TRBJ2-7; 7 nucleotides match TRBD1. The length of the CDR3 is 16 residues. CDR1 and CDR2 (germline): SEHNR, FQNEAQ (reference sequence). V was clipped by 4 bases and J by 0 bases; unmatched bases: 9. The CDR3 spells CASSSPRTGRSYEQYF. For the CDR3, the DNA is TGTGCCAGCAGCTCGCCAAGGACAGGCCGCTCCTACGAGCAGTACTTC.